This T cell receptor beta chain was observed in a study of blood T cell repertoires in COVID-19. Background on the study: Collection of acute and convalescent COVID-19 samples took place in the United States, Italy and Spain.

Profiled with immunoSEQ multiplex PCR; TCRdb holds only in-frame clones, not every one. The sample shows about 98,000 clones, roughly 82% of them seen only once. Material: peripheral blood. The TCR comes from an elderly man with acute or convalescent COVID-19.

The CDR3 region is CASTLLTEAFF. CDR3 DNA: TGTGCCAGTACCCTCTTAACTGAAGCTTTCTTT. The V call is TRBV19, the J call TRBJ1-1; D gene ambiguous. This CDR3 region has 11 residues. Looked up from germline, CDR1 is LNHDA and CDR2 is SQIVND (reference sequence). Trimming left V 7 bases short and J 5 bases short, with 8 bases between.